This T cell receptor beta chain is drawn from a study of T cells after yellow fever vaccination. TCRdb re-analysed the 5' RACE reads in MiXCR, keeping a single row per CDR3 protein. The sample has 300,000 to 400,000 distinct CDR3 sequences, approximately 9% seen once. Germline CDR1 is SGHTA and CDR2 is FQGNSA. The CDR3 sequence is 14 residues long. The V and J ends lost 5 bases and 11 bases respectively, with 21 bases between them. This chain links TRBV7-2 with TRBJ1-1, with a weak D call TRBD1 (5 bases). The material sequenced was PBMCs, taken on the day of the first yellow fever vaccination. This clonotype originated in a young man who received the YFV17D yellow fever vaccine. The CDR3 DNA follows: TGTGCCAGCAGCCCCAACTTTGGGGGGGGTGAGGCTTTCTTT. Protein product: CASSPNFGGGEAFF.